This is a list of T cell receptor beta chains from one sample in a study of vaccination effects on CD4 cells after COVID-19. Assay used: immunoSEQ multiplex PCR; TCRdb lists only in-frame clones, some missing. The table shows around 71,000 clones, with about 65% occurring only once. Antigens of these TCRs are unknown. The sample consisted of CD4+ T cells from PBMCs cultured with HCoV-OC43 spike peptides, taken before COVID-19 vaccination. Receptor source: a human donor who received a COVID-19 vaccine. Both conserved end residues are part of each CDR3. Fields, in order: V gene, clone size, J gene, D gene, CDR3 protein, CDR3 DNA. The D gene is left open where the match is weak. A clone size is listed for some rows: how often the clone was seen (once, few, many), or a class if it is expanded.

>TRBV18|-|TRBJ1-1|-
CASSSQDGNTEAFF
TGTGCCAGCTCATCTCAAGACGGAAACACTGAAGCTTTCTTT
>TRBV5-1|-|TRBJ2-5|TRBD1
CASSQQGGETQYF
TGCGCCAGCAGCCAACAGGGGGGAGAGACCCAGTACTTC
>TRBV28|-|TRBJ1-1|TRBD1
CASSSTGTGFWGTLNTEAFF
TGTGCCAGCAGTTCCACCGGGACAGGGTTTTGGGGGACACTAAACACTGAAGCTTTCTTT
>TRBV20-1|once|TRBJ1-1|-
CSAQSGTEAFF
TGCAGTGCCCAATCCGGTACTGAAGCTTTCTTT
>TRBV7-3|once|TRBJ1-1|-
CASREQQNTEAFF
TGTGCCAGCAGGGAACAGCAGAACACTGAAGCTTTCTTT
>TRBV7-2|-|TRBJ1-6|TRBD1
CASSLAQGAFNSPLHF
TGTGCCAGCAGCTTAGCCCAGGGGGCGTTCAATTCACCCCTCCACTTT
>TRBV30|-|TRBJ1-1|-
CAWSEQLNTEAFF
TGTGCCTGGAGTGAACAGTTAAACACTGAAGCTTTCTTT
>TRBV6-5|few|TRBJ1-1|TRBD1
CASSSPTGTEAFF
TGTGCCAGCAGTTCCCCGACAGGGACTGAAGCTTTCTTT
>TRBV28|-|TRBJ1-1|-
CASSFPTGRAEAFF
TGTGCCAGCAGTTTCCCGACTGGGAGGGCTGAAGCTTTCTTT
>TRBV6-5|-|TRBJ1-1|-
CASMKGLWNTEAFF
TGTGCCAGCATGAAGGGACTCTGGAACACTGAAGCTTTCTTT
>TRBV28|few|TRBJ1-3|-
CASGHSGNTIYF
TGTGCCTCCGGGCACTCTGGAAACACCATATATTTT
>TRBV6-6|-|TRBJ1-1|-
CASSYASVEAFF
TGTGCCAGCAGTTACGCTTCCGTTGAAGCTTTCTTT
>TRBV24-1|-|TRBJ2-1|TRBD1
CATSDPLGQGAYNEQFF
TGTGCCACCAGTGATCCCCTGGGACAGGGGGCCTACAATGAGCAGTTCTTC
>TRBV3-1/TRBV3-2|-|TRBJ1-1|-
CASSLLQGNTEAFF
TGTGCCAGCAGCCTCCTACAGGGGAACACTGAAGCTTTCTTT
>TRBV19|-|TRBJ1-4|TRBD1
CASSLGQGPLNEKLFF
TGTGCCAGTAGTCTCGGACAGGGGCCTCTTAATGAAAAACTGTTTTTT
>TRBV24-1|-|TRBJ2-3|TRBD1
CATSDLKGSGTGVTDTQYF
TGTGCCACCAGTGATTTGAAAGGTTCGGGTACAGGGGTCACAGATACGCAGTATTTT
>TRBV6-4|-|TRBJ2-2|-
CASSPLASTGELFF
TGTGCCAGCAGTCCCCTGGCATCAACCGGGGAGCTGTTTTTT
>TRBV18|-|TRBJ2-5|-
CASSPIESRAQTQYF
TGTGCCAGCTCACCAATTGAGAGTCGGGCGCAGACCCAGTACTTC
>TRBV2|-|TRBJ2-3|-
CASSELQDTDTQYF
TGTGCCAGCAGTGAACTACAGGATACAGATACGCAGTATTTT
>TRBV7-2|-|TRBJ1-2|TRBD1
CASSPYRGGNYGYTF
TGTGCCAGCAGCCCGTACAGGGGTGGTAACTATGGCTACACCTTC
>TRBV3-1/TRBV3-2|few|TRBJ1-3|TRBD1
CASSQGQGTGNTIYF
TGTGCCAGCAGCCAAGGACAGGGTACGGGAAACACCATATATTTT
>TRBV7-8|-|TRBJ1-4|TRBD1
CASSARQGMAIEKLFF
TGTGCCAGCAGCGCCCGACAGGGAATGGCCATTGAAAAACTGTTTTTT
>TRBV7-8|-|TRBJ2-2|-
CASSLNRVGNTGELFF
TGTGCCAGCAGCTTAAACAGGGTCGGAAACACCGGGGAGCTGTTTTTT
>TRBV12-3/TRBV12-4|-|TRBJ1-1|-
CASSLWGYTEAFF
TGTGCCAGCAGTTTATGGGGTTACACTGAAGCTTTCTTT
>TRBV3-1/TRBV3-2|-|TRBJ2-3|-
CASSQDWAGRTDTQYF
TGTGCCAGCAGCCAAGATTGGGCAGGGAGGACAGATACGCAGTATTTT
>TRBV7-2|few|TRBJ1-6|-
CASSLGMAGANSPLHF
TGTGCCAGCAGCTTAGGGATGGCAGGGGCCAATTCACCCCTCCACTTT
>TRBV2|-|TRBJ1-1|-
CASRVGMNTEAFF
TGTGCCAGCAGGGTGGGGATGAACACTGAAGCTTTCTTT
>TRBV24-1|-|TRBJ1-4|TRBD1
CATSDPGQGNEKLFF
TGTGCCACCAGTGACCCCGGACAGGGTAATGAAAAACTGTTTTTT
>TRBV2|-|TRBJ1-1|TRBD1
CASSEGQGAWAEAFF
TGTGCCAGCAGTGAAGGTCAGGGGGCTTGGGCTGAAGCTTTCTTT
>TRBV28|-|TRBJ1-4|TRBD1
CASSLVSGRGVTNEKLFF
TGTGCCAGCAGTTTAGTCTCGGGCAGGGGGGTTACAAATGAAAAACTGTTTTTT
>TRBV5-5|few|TRBJ1-5|-
CASSLQERQPQHF
TGTGCCAGCAGCTTGCAAGAGCGTCAGCCCCAGCATTTT
>TRBV6-1|-|TRBJ2-3|-
CASSDLGGVVSDTQYF
TGTGCCAGCAGTGACCTCGGTGGAGTAGTCTCAGATACGCAGTATTTT
>TRBV7-9|-|TRBJ2-3|-
CASSRGTLSTDTQYF
TGTGCCAGCAGCCGCGGGACTCTTAGCACAGATACGCAGTATTTT